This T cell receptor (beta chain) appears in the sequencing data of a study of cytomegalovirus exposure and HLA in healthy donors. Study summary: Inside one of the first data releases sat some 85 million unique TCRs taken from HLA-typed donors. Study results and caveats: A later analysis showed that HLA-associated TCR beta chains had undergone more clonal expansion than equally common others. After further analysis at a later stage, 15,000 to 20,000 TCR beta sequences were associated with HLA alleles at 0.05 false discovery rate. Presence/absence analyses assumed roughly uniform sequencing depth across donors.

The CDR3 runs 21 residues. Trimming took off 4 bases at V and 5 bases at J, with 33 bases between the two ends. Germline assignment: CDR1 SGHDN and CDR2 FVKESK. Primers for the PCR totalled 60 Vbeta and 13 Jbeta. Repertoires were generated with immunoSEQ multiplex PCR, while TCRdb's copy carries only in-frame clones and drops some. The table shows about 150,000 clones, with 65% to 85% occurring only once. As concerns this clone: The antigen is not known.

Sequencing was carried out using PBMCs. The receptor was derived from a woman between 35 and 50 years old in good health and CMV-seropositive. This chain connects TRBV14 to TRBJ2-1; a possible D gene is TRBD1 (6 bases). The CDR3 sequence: CASSPEDRARWGLPWDNEQFF. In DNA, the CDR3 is TGTGCCAGCAGCCCTGAGGACCGGGCCCGCTGGGGGCTTCCTTGGGACAATGAGCAGTTCTTC.